A selection of T cell receptor beta chains follows, all from one sample in a study of ipilimumab plus nivolumab after autologous stem cell transplantation. TCRdb keeps only in-frame clones here, not all; method: immunoSEQ multiplex PCR. The table includes 35,000 to 50,000 clones, around nine tenths detected once. The sequencing used PBMCs, collected in a trial of ipilimumab plus nivolumab as post-transplant consolidation. These receptors were collected from a male donor with multiple myeloma. CDR3s leave out the opening cysteine and the closing phenylalanine or tryptophan. Fields, in order: V gene, clone size, J gene, D gene, CDR3 protein. D genes are given only for firm matches. Clone size is stated in some rows and not others, as once, few, many or a class when expanded.

TRBV19,NA,TRBJ2-1,TRBD2,ASSPIAGGPFNEQF
TRBV2,NA,TRBJ1-2,NA,ASIEGLGAGYT
TRBV15,NA,TRBJ2-1,NA,ATSRDQFGGQGYEQF
TRBV6-1,NA,TRBJ2-7,NA,ASSTALEQY
TRBV30,few,TRBJ1-5,TRBD1,AWRRKQGVMPQH
TRBV7-3,NA,TRBJ1-5,TRBD1,ASSLPGQSSNQPQH
TRBV6-5,NA,TRBJ1-5,TRBD1,ASSSGTGGYQPQH
TRBV9,NA,TRBJ2-3,TRBD2,ASSVGVSGVVGTDTQY
TRBV5-1,NA,TRBJ1-2,TRBD1,ASSAGTGAPGVYGYT
TRBV7-9,few,TRBJ1-6,NA,ASIAEAGSLH
TRBV7-8,NA,TRBJ2-2,NA,ASSETTGPGELF
TRBV11-2,NA,TRBJ2-7,NA,ASSLPGAHEQY
TRBV5-1,NA,TRBJ2-2,TRBD2,ASSLDTSGGNTGELF
TRBV5-1,NA,TRBJ1-1,TRBD1,ASSVDRGTEAF
TRBV4-2,NA,TRBJ2-4,NA,ASSPLQAHPKNIQY
TRBV30,NA,TRBJ1-5,NA,AWSGSGDQPQH
TRBV18,NA,TRBJ1-2,NA,ASSSGRNYGYT
TRBV28,NA,TRBJ2-5,TRBD1,ASSGQGLRAQY
TRBV5-5,NA,TRBJ1-1,NA,ASSSTTGSSTAF
TRBV28,NA,TRBJ1-5,NA,ASSRYQPQH
TRBV5-1,NA,TRBJ2-3,TRBD2,ASSLGGRDTDTQY
TRBV5-1,NA,TRBJ2-5,NA,ASSLEETQY
TRBV9,medium-sized,TRBJ2-3,NA,ASSVQGFGADTQY
TRBV4-1,few,TRBJ2-4,TRBD2,ASSQVLGGTSGIVAKNIQY
TRBV6-5,NA,TRBJ1-1,TRBD1,ASRGTGSGTEAF
TRBV2,NA,TRBJ2-6,NA,ASTKGLSGANVLT
TRBV7-9,NA,TRBJ2-2,TRBD2,ASNLAGDTGELF
TRBV6-5,NA,TRBJ1-1,NA,ASSYSISLPNTEAF
TRBV9,few,TRBJ1-2,NA,ASWGPYGYT
TRBV10-3,NA,TRBJ2-6,TRBD1,ANKPGTGGSGANVLT
TRBV4-1,once,TRBJ2-5,NA,ASSLPRGAETQY
TRBV7-3,NA,TRBJ2-1,TRBD2,ASSLNRAGAINEQF
TRBV5-1,NA,TRBJ1-1,NA,ASSLGAGLNTEAF
TRBV6-6,NA,TRBJ2-3,NA,ASTNQGQTTDTQY
TRBV7-8,few,TRBJ2-7,NA,ASSPRGQTSSYEQY
TRBV7-8,NA,TRBJ1-2,NA,ASSLSAVYGYT
TRBV6-5,NA,TRBJ2-1,NA,ASSQSRRLYNEQF
TRBV9,NA,TRBJ2-7,NA,ASSVDGRSYEQY
TRBV27,NA,TRBJ1-2,NA,ASTLDRSGLGYT
TRBV27,NA,TRBJ2-7,NA,ASSLGGGIYEQY
TRBV6-6,NA,TRBJ2-3,NA,ASSSGPRTDTQY
TRBV30,NA,TRBJ2-3,NA,AWSVGEITDTQY
TRBV6-4,NA,TRBJ1-2,NA,ASSPGGGGYT
TRBV5-1,NA,TRBJ2-7,TRBD1,ASSSGQGLYEQY
TRBV29-1,NA,TRBJ2-1,TRBD2,SVRRTGTSGPYNEQF
TRBV6-6,NA,NA,TRBD1,ASLTGTGAYEQY
TRBV5-6,NA,TRBJ1-1,NA,ASSSEDGEAF
TRBV11-2,few,TRBJ1-2,NA,ASSFLGGPNYGYT
TRBV5-1,NA,TRBJ2-5,TRBD1,ASSRDRQETQY
TRBV4-3,NA,TRBJ2-7,TRBD1,ASSQGTVGYEQY
TRBV7-9,once,TRBJ2-4,NA,ASSLAGAAKNIQY